These T cell receptor beta chains were read from a single sample in a study of T cells in Graves' hyperthyroidism and ophthalmopathy. TCRdb reanalysed the multiplex PCR reads using MiXCR and keeps one entry per CDR3 protein. The sample contains 300,000 to 450,000 distinct CDR3 sequences, 15% to 20% of which appear only once. Sequenced input: blood. These TCRs come from a woman between 35 and 50 years old with Graves' ophthalmopathy. CDR3s include the opening cysteine and the closing phenylalanine or tryptophan. D genes are given only for firm matches. Size values are once, few and many counts, or a class for expanded clones, and some rows have none.

>TRBD1|16|many|TRBJ1-2|TRBV12-3/TRBV12-4
CASSSRWTGIVYGYTF
TGTGCCAGCAGTTCTAGATGGACAGGGATCGTCTATGGCTACACCTTC
>TRBD1|14|many|TRBJ1-1|TRBV4-3
CASSPRDSGTEAFF
TGCGCCAGCAGCCCCCGGGACAGCGGCACTGAAGCTTTCTTT
>TRBD1|14|-|TRBJ2-5|TRBV20-1
CSAGAGGLQETQYF
TGCAGTGCTGGGGCAGGGGGTTTGCAAGAGACCCAGTACTTC
>TRBD1|15|-|TRBJ1-1|TRBV15
CATSRDGTGASVAFF
TGTGCCACCAGCAGAGACGGGACAGGGGCTTCAGTAGCTTTCTTT
>TRBD2|16|-|TRBJ2-7|TRBV12-3/TRBV12-4
CASSFATSGNSYEQYF
TGTGCCAGCAGTTTTGCGACTAGCGGTAACTCCTACGAGCAGTACTTC
>TRBD2|17|-|TRBJ2-5|TRBV28
CASSSLPGTSGGGTQYF
TGTGCCAGCAGTTCTCTCCCAGGGACTAGCGGAGGTGGGACCCAGTACTTC
>TRBD2|15|-|TRBJ2-5|TRBV7-2
CASSLLAGGWETQYF
TGTGCCAGCAGCTTATTAGCGGGAGGGTGGGAGACCCAGTACTTC
>TRBD2|15|many|TRBJ2-1|TRBV28
CAGKKREESTNEQFF
TGTGCCGGAAAGAAGCGGGAGGAATCTACCAATGAGCAGTTCTTC
>-|14|many|TRBJ2-5|TRBV2
CASNRGRYQETQYF
TGTGCCAGCAATCGCGGAAGGTACCAAGAGACCCAGTACTTC
>TRBD2|16|many|TRBJ2-7|TRBV7-2
CASSQQPPGLKEEQYF
TGTGCCAGCAGCCAACAGCCCCCGGGACTAAAAGAAGAGCAGTACTTC
>-|15|many|TRBJ2-7|TRBV12-3/TRBV12-4
CASSLNRETTYEQYF
TGTGCCAGCAGTTTGAACAGGGAAACGACCTACGAGCAGTACTTC
>TRBD1|15|-|TRBJ1-2|TRBV6-1
CASSEWDRGNYGYTF
TGTGCCAGCAGTGAATGGGACAGGGGGAACTATGGCTACACCTTC
>-|12|many|TRBJ2-2|TRBV11-2
CASSLIIGELFF
TGTGCCAGCAGCTTGATCATCGGGGAGCTGTTTTTT
>-|15|many|TRBJ2-7|TRBV11-2
CASSLLATGSYEQYF
TGTGCCAGCAGCTTACTGGCGACAGGCTCCTACGAGCAGTACTTC
>TRBD2|15|-|TRBJ2-2|TRBV12-3/TRBV12-4
CASSPGRGSTGELFF
TGTGCCAGCAGTCCCGGGAGGGGGAGCACCGGGGAGCTGTTTTTT
>TRBD1|14|many|TRBJ1-2|TRBV27
CASSFRTGDYGYTF
TGTGCCAGCAGTTTTAGGACAGGGGACTATGGCTACACCTTC
>TRBD1|14|many|TRBJ2-3|TRBV28
CASSMGQGRDTQYF
TGTGCCAGCAGTATGGGACAGGGAAGGGATACGCAGTATTTT
>-|14|many|TRBJ2-5|TRBV25-1
CASSESGFQETQYF
TGTGCCAGCAGTGAATCGGGATTCCAAGAGACCCAGTACTTC
>-|16|few|TRBJ1-6|TRBV28
CASSTRAGRKNSPLHF
TGTGCCAGCAGCACACGGGCGGGACGGAAGAATTCACCCCTCCACTTT
>TRBD2|17|many|TRBJ2-2|TRBV11-2
CASSPGGLAGVTGELFF
TGTGCCAGCAGCCCGGGGGGACTAGCGGGAGTTACCGGGGAGCTGTTTTTT
>TRBD1|15|many|TRBJ1-2|TRBV12-3/TRBV12-4
CASSPTGTANYGYTF
TGTGCCAGCAGTCCAACGGGGACAGCCAACTATGGCTACACCTTC
>TRBD1|14|many|TRBJ1-2|TRBV6-5
CASSSFGTDYGYTF
TGTGCCAGCAGTTCGTTTGGGACAGACTATGGCTACACCTTC
>TRBD1|15|many|TRBJ1-1|TRBV27
CASSLDRDLIGEAFF
TGTGCCAGCAGTTTAGACAGGGACTTGATTGGTGAAGCTTTCTTT
>-|11|many|TRBJ2-5|TRBV10-3
CAISRGETQYF
TGTGCCATCAGTCGCGGGGAGACCCAGTACTTC
>-|15|many|TRBJ1-2|TRBV6-1
CASSISWVPDNGYTF
TGTGCCAGCAGTATTTCGTGGGTTCCCGATAATGGCTACACCTTC
>-|12|many|TRBJ2-3|TRBV11-2
CASSSHIDTQYF
TGTGCCAGCAGCTCGCACATAGATACGCAGTATTTT
>-|13|many|TRBJ2-7|TRBV6-5
CASSSGPYYEQYF
TGTGCCAGCAGTTCCGGGCCGTACTACGAGCAGTACTTC
>-|15|-|TRBJ1-1|TRBV14
CASSQGGGTRTEAFF
TGTGCCAGCAGCCAAGGAGGGGGGACGAGGACTGAAGCTTTCTTT
>TRBD1|15|many|TRBJ1-2|TRBV6-5
CASSYETGAGGGYTF
TGTGCCAGCAGTTACGAGACAGGGGCGGGCGGTGGCTACACCTTC
>TRBD2|15|many|TRBJ2-7|TRBV19
CASSEGTSGAYEQYF
TGTGCCAGTTCTGAGGGGACTAGCGGGGCCTACGAGCAGTACTTC
>-|13|-|TRBJ1-1|TRBV6-1
CASKVQVSTEAFF
TGTGCCAGCAAAGTACAGGTTTCCACTGAAGCTTTCTTT
>-|15|many|TRBJ2-7|TRBV28
CASSQSGTPPYEQYF
TGTGCCAGCAGTCAATCCGGGACGCCCCCCTACGAGCAGTACTTC
>TRBD2|16|many|TRBJ2-7|TRBV27
CASNPNLSGKVYEQYF
TGTGCCAGCAATCCCAATTTGAGCGGGAAGGTTTACGAGCAGTACTTC
>-|14|many|TRBJ1-6|TRBV12-3/TRBV12-4
CASSLPGYNSPLHF
TGTGCCAGCAGTTTACCGGGTTACAATTCACCCCTCCACTTT
>-|14|-|TRBJ1-3|TRBV6-5
CASSYSNRVNTIYF
TGTGCCAGCAGTTACTCGAACAGGGTGAACACCATATATTTT
>-|10|-|TRBJ1-1|TRBV20-1
CSASKVEAFF
TGCAGTGCTAGTAAGGTTGAAGCTTTCTTT
>-|13|many|TRBJ2-7|TRBV5-1
CASSIDVTYEQYF
TGCGCCAGCAGCATAGACGTTACCTACGAGCAGTACTTC
>TRBD1|14|many|TRBJ1-5|TRBV29-1
CSVGTGNSNQPQHF
TGCAGCGTCGGGACAGGGAATAGCAATCAGCCCCAGCATTTT
>-|13|many|TRBJ1-1|TRBV5-4
CASSLAAPTEAFF
TGTGCCAGCAGCTTGGCGGCCCCCACTGAAGCTTTCTTT
>-|14|many|TRBJ1-1|TRBV20-1
CSARIWGTNTEAFF
TGCAGTGCTAGAATTTGGGGTACGAACACTGAAGCTTTCTTT
>-|18|many|TRBJ2-6|TRBV2
CASIPMDASLSGANVLTF
TGTGCCAGCATACCAATGGATGCTTCCCTCTCTGGGGCCAACGTCCTGACTTTC
>TRBD2|15|-|TRBJ2-7|TRBV28
CASSPGLADTYEQYF
TGTGCCAGCAGCCCCGGACTAGCGGATACCTACGAGCAGTACTTC
>-|15|many|TRBJ2-2|TRBV2
CASSEAPANTGELFF
TGTGCCAGCAGTGAAGCGCCAGCGAACACCGGGGAGCTGTTTTTT
>-|12|many|TRBJ1-1|TRBV20-1
CSASGGNTEAFF
TGCAGTGCTAGTGGGGGGAACACTGAAGCTTTCTTT
>-|16|many|TRBJ1-3|TRBV11-2
CASRHNTGLSGNTIYF
TGTGCCAGCAGACATAATACAGGTCTCTCTGGAAACACCATATATTTT
>-|11|many|TRBJ2-7|TRBV7-2
CASNRGYEQYF
TGTGCCAGCAATCGGGGGTACGAGCAGTACTTC
>TRBD2|16|once|TRBJ2-7|TRBV12-3/TRBV12-4
CASSFLAGALSYEQYF
TGTGCCAGCAGTTTTCTAGCGGGAGCTCTCTCCTACGAGCAGTACTTC
>TRBD1|14|many|TRBJ1-1|TRBV7-2
CASSSGQGSTEAFF
TGTGCCAGCAGCTCCGGACAGGGATCCACTGAAGCTTTCTTT
>-|13|many|TRBJ1-3|TRBV27
CASSFRAGNTIYF
TGTGCCAGCAGTTTCAGGGCCGGAAACACCATATATTTT
>-|12|few|TRBJ2-5|TRBV6-1
CASNLGRRTQYF
TGTGCCAGCAACTTGGGACGGAGGACCCAGTACTTC
>-|20|many|TRBJ1-5|TRBV6-1
CASSEIWLATPYYSNQPQHF
TGTGCCAGCAGTGAAATATGGTTGGCGACCCCATATTATAGCAATCAGCCCCAGCATTTT
>-|11|-|TRBJ2-7|TRBV29-1
CSVPVGYEQYF
TGCAGCGTTCCCGTGGGTTACGAGCAGTACTTC
>-|13|-|TRBJ1-2|TRBV28
CASSLSPLYGYTF
TGTGCCAGCAGTTTATCGCCCCTCTATGGCTACACCTTC